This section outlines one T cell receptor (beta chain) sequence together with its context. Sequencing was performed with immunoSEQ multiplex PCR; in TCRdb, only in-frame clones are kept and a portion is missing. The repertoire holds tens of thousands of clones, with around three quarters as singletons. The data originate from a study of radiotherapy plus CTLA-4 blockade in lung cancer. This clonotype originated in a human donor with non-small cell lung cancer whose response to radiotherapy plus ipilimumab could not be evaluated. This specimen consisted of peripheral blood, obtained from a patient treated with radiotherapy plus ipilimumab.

The CDR3 region has the DNA TGTGCCAGCAGCTTAAGTGGGGGGAGCTCCTACAATGAGCAGTTCTTC. Translating gives CASSLSGGSSYNEQFF. This chain links TRBV7-3 with TRBJ2-1; tentatively, D is TRBD2 (6 bases). V gave up 1 base and J gave up 0 bases, with 10 bases separating them. The CDR3 length is 16 residues. Germline V gene sequence: CDR1 SGHTA, CDR2 FQGTGA.